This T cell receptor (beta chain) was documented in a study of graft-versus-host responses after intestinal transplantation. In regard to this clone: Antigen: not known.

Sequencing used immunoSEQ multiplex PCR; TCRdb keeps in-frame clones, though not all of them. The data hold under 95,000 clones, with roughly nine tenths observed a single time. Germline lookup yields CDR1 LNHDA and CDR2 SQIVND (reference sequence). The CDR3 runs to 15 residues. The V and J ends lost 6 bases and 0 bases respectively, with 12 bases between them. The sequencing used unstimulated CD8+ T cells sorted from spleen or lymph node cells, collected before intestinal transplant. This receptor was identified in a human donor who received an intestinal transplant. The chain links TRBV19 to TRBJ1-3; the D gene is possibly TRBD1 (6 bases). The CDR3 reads CASREGTSSGNTIYF. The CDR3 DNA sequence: TGTGCCAGTAGAGAAGGGACATCCTCTGGAAACACCATATATTTT.